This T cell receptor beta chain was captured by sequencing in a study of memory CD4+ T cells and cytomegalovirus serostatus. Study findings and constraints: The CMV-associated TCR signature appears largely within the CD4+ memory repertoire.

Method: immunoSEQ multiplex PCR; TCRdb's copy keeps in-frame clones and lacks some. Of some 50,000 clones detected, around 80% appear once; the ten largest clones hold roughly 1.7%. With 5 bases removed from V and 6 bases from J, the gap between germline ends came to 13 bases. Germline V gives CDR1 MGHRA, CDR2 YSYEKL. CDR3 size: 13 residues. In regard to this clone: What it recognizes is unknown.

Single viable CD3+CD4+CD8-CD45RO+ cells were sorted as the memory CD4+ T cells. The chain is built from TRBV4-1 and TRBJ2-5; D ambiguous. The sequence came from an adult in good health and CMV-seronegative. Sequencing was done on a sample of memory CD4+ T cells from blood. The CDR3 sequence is CASSVVGYKTQYF. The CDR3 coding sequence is TGCGCCAGCAGCGTGGTGGGTTATAAGACCCAGTACTTC.